The 28 T cell receptor beta chains given below trace back to one sample, sequenced in a study of vaccination effects on CD4 cells after COVID-19. Which antigens these TCRs recognize remains unknown. The data were produced by immunoSEQ multiplex PCR, yet TCRdb's version contains in-frame clones alone and is incomplete. The sample records 45,000 to 65,000 clones, under 85% being singletons. After less than twelve days in culture, the CD4+ T cells were isolated. Every participant took two doses of the BNT162b2 or mRNA-1273 vaccine. This specimen was CD4+ T cells from PBMCs cultured without peptide, taken after COVID-19 vaccination. Receptors originate from a human donor who received a COVID-19 vaccine.

The V and J genes are TRBV18 and TRBJ2-7; D remains ambiguous. The germline CDR1 and CDR2 sequences are KGHSH and LQKENI. V lost 4 bases to trimming and J lost 2 bases, with 15 bases between them. CDR3 size: 15 residues. CDR3 protein: CASSLTPSAAYEQYF. The CDR3 DNA follows: TGTGCCAGCTCACTGACCCCCTCCGCGGCCTACGAGCAGTACTTC. The full variable domain, rest sourced from reference TRBV18 and TRBJ2-7, is NAGVMQNPRHLVRRRGQEARLRCSPMKGHSHVYWYRQLPEEGLKFMVYLQKENIIDESGMPKERFSAEFPKEGPSILRIQQVVRGDSAAYFCASSLTPSAAYEQYFGPGTRLTVT.

J is TRBJ2-7 and V is TRBV5-6; TRBD1 matches 8 bases. Germline V gives CDR1 SGHDT, CDR2 YYEEEE. This CDR3 spans 15 amino acids. The J segment lost 4 bases and the V segment lost 4 bases, leaving 10 bases of the junction unmatched. CDR3 sequence reads: CASSVGTGGGYEQYF. As DNA, the CDR3 is TGTGCCAGCAGCGTGGGGACAGGAGGGGGTTACGAGCAGTACTTC.

The chain uses TRBV24-1 and TRBJ2-3; 7 nucleotides match TRBD1. Germline CDR1 reads KGHDR; CDR2 reads SFDVKD. The CDR3 loop spans 17 amino acids. Trimming cost V 4 bases and J 1 base; bases outside gene matches: 10. CDR3 in amino acids: CATSDHLQGVGTDTQYF. DNA for the CDR3: TGTGCCACCAGTGACCATCTTCAGGGGGTCGGCACAGATACGCAGTATTTT.

The chain is built from TRBV6-5 and TRBJ1-1; D remains unclear. Germline lookup yields CDR1 MNHEY and CDR2 SVGAGI. The V gene lost 4 bases and the J gene lost 7 bases, with 10 bases spanning the gap. The CDR3 consists of 12 residues. The chain's CDR3 is CASSSPGGEAFF. The CDR3, as DNA: TGTGCCAGCAGTTCCCCCGGAGGTGAAGCTTTCTTT.

CDR3: CASSGGDKFYGYTF. The DNA of the CDR3 is TGTGCCAGCAGCGGAGGAGACAAATTCTATGGCTACACCTTC. This chain connects TRBV9 to TRBJ1-2, with D uncertain. V lost 3 bases, J lost 4 bases, and 13 bases lay in between. Germline V gene sequence: CDR1 SGDLS, CDR2 YYNGEE. The CDR3 totals 14 residues.

The chain recombines TRBV12-3 or TRBV12-4 with TRBJ1-5; D gene ambiguous. Trimming removed 5 bases from V and 1 base from J, with 6 bases in between. This CDR3 contains 13 residues. The CDR3 here is CASSPQSNQPQHF. DNA for the CDR3: TGTGCCAGCAGTCCACAGAGCAATCAGCCCCAGCATTTT.

This sequence joins TRBV20-1 and TRBJ2-1; D is unclear. This CDR3 comprises 11 residues. V dropped 6 bases and J dropped 7 bases, with 10 bases sitting between them. Germline loops: CDR1 DFQATT, CDR2 SNEGSKA (reference sequence). The CDR3 region is CSAHKLNEQFF. CDR3 in DNA: TGCAGTGCCCACAAGCTGAATGAGCAGTTCTTC.

The chain is built from TRBV3-1 (or the pseudogene TRBV3-2) and TRBJ2-6; the D is unclear. Germline V gene sequence: CDR1 LGHDT, CDR2 YNNKEL (reference sequence). The V end was cut by 1 base, the J end by 0 bases, with 4 bases between. The CDR3 has 15 residues. DNA for the CDR3: TGTGCCAGCAGCCAAGTTGCCTCTGGGGCCAACGTCCTGACTTTC. Encoded protein: CASSQVASGANVLTF.

The chain carries TRBV4-1 and TRBJ2-1, with a tentative D call TRBD1 (6 bases). Trimming shortened V by 0 bases and J by 0 bases, and 12 bases separated the two germline ends. Germline V gives CDR1 MGHRA, CDR2 YSYEKL. The CDR3 sequence is 17 residues long. The DNA of the CDR3 is TGCGCCAGCAGCCAAGAATTCAGGGGAAGCTCCTACAATGAGCAGTTCTTC. This translates into CASSQEFRGSSYNEQFF.

This clone was counted a single time. The V call is TRBV5-4, the J call TRBJ2-3; 12 bases are shared with TRBD2. Trimming at V came to 3 bases and at J to 2 bases, leaving 4 bases not matched to a gene. This CDR3 contains 16 residues. Per the germline V gene, CDR1 is SGHNT and CDR2 is YYREEE (reference sequence). CDR3 region: CASSSGLAGFTDTQYF. CDR3 nucleotide sequence: TGTGCCAGCAGCTCAGGACTAGCGGGGTTCACAGATACGCAGTATTTT.

V is TRBV19 and J is TRBJ2-7, with TRBD1 identical over 8 bases. CDR3 size: 15 residues. Germline CDR1 and CDR2: LNHDA and SQIVND (reference sequence). Trimming took 6 bases from V and 0 from J; bases not matched to a gene: 7. CDR3 sequence (DNA): TGTGCCAGTAGATCAGGGGGCGCAGGCTCCTACGAGCAGTACTTC. This translates into CASRSGGAGSYEQYF.

This chain uses TRBV7-9 with TRBJ1-2; the D gene is possibly TRBD1 (6 bases). Trimming pared 5 bases from V and 3 bases from J, leaving 10 bases between. Germline CDR1 reads SEHNR; CDR2 reads FQNEAQ (reference sequence). This CDR3 contains 13 residues. CDR3: CASSPDRDYGYTF. The CDR3 DNA sequence: TGTGCCAGCAGCCCGGACAGAGACTATGGCTACACCTTC.

V gene TRBV20-1 combines with J gene TRBJ2-7, with D uncertain. The CDR3 has 10 residues. V lost 6 bases and J 7 bases, leaving 10 bases between the germline ends. CDR1 and CDR2 from the germline V gene are DFQATT and SNEGSKA (reference sequence). The CDR3 DNA sequence: TGCAGTGCCGGAGTGGAAGAGCAGTACTTC. Its protein product is CSAGVEEQYF.

The gene calls are TRBV10-3 and TRBJ2-2; the D call may be TRBD1 or TRBD2 (5 bases each). With 5 bases removed from V and 1 base from J, the gap between germline ends came to 11 bases. In germline, CDR1 is ENHRY, CDR2 SYGVKD. The CDR3 totals 15 residues. The CDR3 DNA follows: TGTGCCATCAGTACGGGACCGATGAACACCGGGGAGCTGTTTTTT. Translating gives CAISTGPMNTGELFF.

This clone was counted between two and nine times. V usage is TRBV19 and J usage is TRBJ1-2, with a tentative D call TRBD1 (6 bases). This CDR3 spans 12 amino acids. Germline V gene lookup returns CDR1 LNHDA and CDR2 SQIVND (reference sequence). V lost 4 bases and J 10 bases, leaving 13 bases between the germline ends. The CDR3 nucleotides read TGTGCCAGTAGTAAACGACAGGTCGACTACACCTTC. Its translation: CASSKRQVDYTF.

The rearrangement joins TRBV5-1 to TRBJ2-3; TRBD2 is a possible D gene (6 bases). The CDR3 is 13 residues long. V lost 2 bases, J lost 3 bases, and 7 bases lay in between. The V gene's germline CDR1 is SGHRS and CDR2 YFSETQ. The CDR3 DNA follows: TGCGCCAGCAGCTTAGCGGGTACAGATACGCAGTATTTT. Translation gives CASSLAGTDTQYF.

The chain recombines TRBV30 with TRBJ2-7, with 11 bases matching TRBD2. Unmatched junction bases numbered 10, after V lost 3 bases and J lost 6 bases. The germline gives CDR1 GTSNPN, CDR2 SVGIG (reference sequence). This CDR3 spans 15 amino acids. CDR3 sequence reads: CAWSKSSGGLGEQYF. CDR3 sequence (DNA): TGTGCCTGGAGCAAGTCTAGCGGGGGGTTGGGCGAGCAGTACTTC.

The CDR3 DNA sequence: TGTGCCAGCAGCCTGCGGACAGGGGGAGTGAAAACCGGGGAGCTGTTTTTT. Amino acid sequence: CASSLRTGGVKTGELFF. This rearrangement joins TRBV4-2 to TRBJ2-2; 10 bases align to TRBD1. This CDR3 comprises 17 residues. CDR1 and CDR2 (germline): LGHNA, YNFKEQ. With V trimmed by 4 bases and J by 5 bases, 10 bases remained unmatched.

V and J are TRBV9 and TRBJ2-7, with D uncertain. CDR1 and CDR2 from the germline V gene are SGDLS and YYNGEE. CDR3 length: 13 residues. The V end was cut by 4 bases, the J end by 3 bases, with 11 bases between. CDR3 region: CASSPTNGYEQYF. DNA for the CDR3: TGTGCCAGCAGCCCTACGAACGGCTACGAGCAGTACTTC.

This clone was counted between two and nine times. The chain couples TRBV2 to TRBJ1-2; D gene unclear. The germline V gene encodes CDR1 SNHLY and CDR2 FYNNEI. V lost 6 bases to trimming and J lost 3 bases, with 14 bases between them. This CDR3 is built from 14 residues. The CDR3 DNA is TGTGCCAGCAGACTAGAGATAGCGGACTATGGCTACACCTTC. Amino acids: CASRLEIADYGYTF.

CDR3 nucleotides: TGTGCCACCAGGAGAGGCAGGGGGAATTATGGCTACACCTTC. It translates to CATRRGRGNYGYTF. The rearrangement links TRBV6-5 to TRBJ1-2; TRBD1 matches 7 bases. The length of the CDR3 is 14 residues. The germline V gene encodes CDR1 MNHEY and CDR2 SVGAGI. V was clipped by 10 bases and J by 5 bases; unmatched bases: 13.

The chain combines TRBV30 with TRBJ1-6; D is possibly TRBD1 (5 bases). Germline V gives CDR1 GTSNPN, CDR2 SVGIG (reference sequence). The CDR3 length is 14 residues. V dropped 3 bases and J dropped 7 bases, with 13 bases sitting between them. CDR3: CAWRWGDVNSPLHF. The CDR3 nucleotides are TGTGCCTGGAGGTGGGGGGATGTGAATTCACCCCTCCACTTT.

This clone was found once. The V call is TRBV4-3, the J call TRBJ2-1, with no clear D. This CDR3 is 14 amino acids long. Germline values: CDR1 LGHNA, CDR2 YSLEER. Trimming removed 2 bases from V and 11 bases from J, with 16 bases in between. The CDR3 sequence: CASSQKSSGSQQFF. For the CDR3, the DNA is TGCGCCAGCAGCCAAAAGAGCTCAGGCAGCCAGCAGTTCTTC.

The J gene is TRBJ2-3, the V gene TRBV5-5; D is unclear. This CDR3 is built from 13 residues. The germline gives CDR1 SGHKS, CDR2 YYEKEE (reference sequence). V was pared by 1 base and J by 4 bases, with 7 bases between. The CDR3 DNA is TGTGCCAGCAGCTTGCACCCCGCAGATACGCAGTATTTT. Protein sequence: CASSLHPADTQYF.

This clone was detected only a few times. This chain uses TRBV6-5 with TRBJ1-2; D is possibly TRBD1 (6 bases). The ends were cut back, 6 bases at V and 5 bases at J, with 13 bases in the middle. Per the germline V gene, CDR1 is MNHEY and CDR2 is SVGAGI. The CDR3 consists of 13 residues. The CDR3 DNA is TGTGCCAGCAGCAGAGGGGGGGGATATGGCTACACCTTC. This translates into CASSRGGGYGYTF.

This clone appeared a few times. The V and J genes are TRBV5-1 and TRBJ1-1, with 7 bases aligning to TRBD1. Germline V gene data show CDR1 as SGHRS and CDR2 as YFSETQ. J gave up 5 bases and V 0 bases, and 7 bases lay outside the gene matches. The CDR3 contains 15 residues. The CDR3 region is CASSLGATGSTEAFF. DNA for the CDR3: TGCGCCAGCAGCTTGGGGGCGACAGGGAGTACTGAAGCTTTCTTT.

J is TRBJ2-7 and V is TRBV5-1, with D possibly being TRBD2 (5 bases). CDR1 and CDR2 from the germline V gene are SGHRS and YFSETQ. The CDR3 covers 15 residues. Deletions cut 1 base from V and 4 bases from J, with 15 bases between. The CDR3 DNA follows: TGCGCCAGCAGCTTGATGTCGGCAGGAGGATACGAGCAGTACTTC. Protein sequence: CASSLMSAGGYEQYF. The full variable domain, its missing parts supplied by reference TRBV5-1 and TRBJ2-7, is KAGVTQTPRYLIKTRGQQVTLSCSPISGHRSVSWYQQTPGQGLQFLFEYFSETQRNKGNFPGRFSGRQFSNSRSEMNVSTLELGDSALYLCASSLMSAGGYEQYFGPGTRLTVT.

V and J are TRBV18 and TRBJ1-6; 7 bases match TRBD1. V lost 6 bases to trimming and J lost 7 bases; unmatched junction nucleotides: 9. The CDR3 has 15 residues. Per germline, CDR1 KGHSH and CDR2 LQKENI. This CDR3 reads CASSSAGTDNSPLHF. The CDR3, as DNA: TGTGCCAGCTCGTCAGCCGGGACAGACAATTCACCCCTCCACTTT.